The 22 T cell receptor beta chains below all came from one sample that was sequenced in a study of blood T cells in healthy people across ages. Primers used in a second PCR of about 7 to 12 cycles were a sample-barcoded 5' primer and a J-beta primer mix. A single record per CDR3 protein comes from TCRdb applying MiXCR to the 5' RACE reads. Altogether around 1.7 million distinct CDR3 sequences are present, roughly 27% being singletons, with the ten largest covering roughly 8%. Sample: blood. These receptor sequences come from a woman in her twenties or thirties in good health.

This clonotype was observed at least ten times. The genes are TRBV5-1 and TRBJ2-1, with 7 bases lining up with TRBD2. CDR1 SGHRS and CDR2 YFSETQ come from the germline V gene. The CDR3 runs to 13 residues. V dropped 6 bases and J dropped 9; count of bases not matched to a gene: 9. CDR3 region: CASTNLRGIEQFF. The CDR3 DNA reads as TGCGCCAGCACCAATCTGCGGGGGATTGAGCAGTTCTTC.

V gene TRBV5-5 combines with J gene TRBJ2-3, with a weak D call TRBD1 (5 bases). The CDR3 is made up of 16 amino acids. The V end was cut by 2 bases, the J end by 0 bases, with 13 bases between. The V gene's germline CDR1 is SGHKS and CDR2 YYEKEE (reference sequence). CDR3 residues: CASSFSRGPSTDTQYF. DNA of the CDR3: TGTGCCAGCAGCTTCTCAAGGGGCCCTAGCACAGATACGCAGTATTTT.

This clonotype was detected a few times. The CDR3 sequence: CASSGSPGGAPTNEKLFF. In DNA form, the CDR3 reads TGCGCCAGCAGTGGGTCCCCCGGGGGGGCCCCAACTAATGAAAAACTGTTTTTT. The V gene is TRBV10-2, the J gene TRBJ1-4; D is perhaps TRBD1 (6 bases). The CDR3 consists of 18 residues. Deletions cut 4 bases from V and 0 bases from J, with 18 bases between. Germline V lookup: CDR1 WSHSY, CDR2 SAAADI.

A few counts support this clonotype. This chain joins TRBV6-5 and TRBJ1-2; D gene ambiguous. Germline V gene data show CDR1 as MNHEY and CDR2 as SVGAGI. This CDR3 comprises 12 residues. Deletions cut 7 bases from V and 8 bases from J, with 14 bases between. CDR3 in amino acids: CASMDPTGGYTF. The CDR3 DNA follows: TGTGCCAGCATGGACCCTACGGGGGGCTACACCTTC.

This clonotype was seen ten or more times. The V and J genes are TRBV7-2 and TRBJ2-3; 7 bases agree with TRBD1. The CDR3 has 14 amino acids. The trim removed 5 bases at V and 11 bases at J, leaving 13 bases unmatched. The germline gives CDR1 SGHTA, CDR2 FQGNSA. CDR3 nucleotides: TGTGCCAGCAGCCATCGGAACAGGGGATATATGCAGTATTTT. This gives the protein CASSHRNRGYMQYF.

The rearrangement links TRBV29-1 to TRBJ1-4; perhaps TRBD1 as D (5 bases). Germline V gives CDR1 SQVTM, CDR2 ANQGSEA. The CDR3 spans 13 residues. The ends were cut back, 4 bases at V and 8 bases at J, with 14 bases in the middle. The CDR3 DNA reads TGCAGCGTTGCAGTCAGGGCCCCAGAAAAACTGTTTTTT. Its protein is CSVAVRAPEKLFF.

This clonotype was found many times. CDR3 nucleotide sequence: TGTGCCAGCAGTGACCCCAGGGCAGTAGATACGCAGTATTTT. This gives the protein CASSDPRAVDTQYF. J is TRBJ2-3 and V is TRBV12-3 or TRBV12-4; D may be TRBD1 (5 bases). The ends were cut back, 5 bases at V and 5 bases at J, with 14 bases in the middle. CDR3 size: 14 residues.

This clonotype was detected a few times. V gene TRBV6-1 combines with J gene TRBJ2-1, with no clear D. Trimming removed 2 bases from V and 5 bases from J, with 19 bases in between. This CDR3 spans 17 amino acids. CDR1 and CDR2 (germline): MNHNS, SASEGT. The CDR3 spells CASSEWARWPLDNEQFF. In DNA, the CDR3 is TGTGCCAGCAGTGAATGGGCCCGATGGCCTTTGGACAATGAGCAGTTCTTC.

In this sample, this clonotype turned up a few times. The V call is TRBV19, the J call TRBJ2-3; a possible D gene is TRBD2 (6 bases). V lost 8 bases and J lost 0, with 18 bases in between. The germline V gene has CDR1 LNHDA and CDR2 SQIVND (reference sequence). This CDR3 contains 16 residues. Written as DNA, the CDR3 is TGTGCCAGTTCGGGAGACAGCCACCCTAGCACAGATACGCAGTATTTT. It specifies CASSGDSHPSTDTQYF.

This clonotype has ten or more counts. The chain has TRBV5-1 and TRBJ2-1; D may be TRBD1 or TRBD2 (5 bases each). Trimming took off 2 bases at V and 2 bases at J, with 11 bases between the two ends. In germline, CDR1 is SGHRS, CDR2 YFSETQ. The CDR3 sequence is 15 residues long. CDR3 amino acids: CASSFPGRPYNEQFF. The CDR3 region has the DNA TGCGCCAGCAGCTTTCCGGGACGACCCTACAATGAGCAGTTCTTC.

Turning to this clonotype: The junction differs from germline at one of its ends, possibly a read error. The chain joins TRBV20-1 to TRBJ1-2; D might be TRBD1 (6 bases). This CDR3 is 12 amino acids long. The V gene's germline CDR1 is DFQATT and CDR2 SNEGSKA (reference sequence). For the CDR3, the DNA is TGCAGTGCTAGAGATCAGGGACATGGCTGCACCTTC. It is translated as CSARDQGHGCTF.

This clonotype has only a few counts. The CDR3 reads CASSLVRQSPLHF. The CDR3 DNA follows: TGTGCCAGCAGTTTAGTTAGGCAATCCCCCCTCCACTTT. The V and J genes are TRBV12-3 or TRBV12-4 and TRBJ1-6; D remains unclear. This CDR3 region has 13 residues. V dropped 1 base and J dropped 13 bases, with 11 bases sitting between them.

V is TRBV12-5 and J is TRBJ2-1; no reliable D call. V was cut by 0 bases and J by 7 bases, with 16 bases left in between. The CDR3 sequence is 16 residues long. Per germline, CDR1 LGHNT and CDR2 FRNRAP. CDR3 in amino acids: CASGLVLQRNANEQFF. In DNA, the CDR3 is TGTGCTAGTGGTTTGGTCCTTCAGCGTAACGCGAATGAGCAGTTCTTC.

There are a few counts of this clonotype. V gene TRBV15 combines with J gene TRBJ2-7; D unresolved. The DNA end is more similar to TRBJ2-5, so the J call may be wrong. Germline lookup yields CDR1 LNHNV and CDR2 YYDKDF (reference sequence). The CDR3 totals 13 residues. CDR3 sequence: CATSSREAETQYF. CDR3 DNA sequence: TGTGCCACCAGCAGCCGAGAGGCTGAGACCCAGTACTTC.

This clonotype was counted only a few times. This chain uses TRBV18 with TRBJ2-7; TRBD2 aligns across 8 bases. V dropped 1 base and J dropped 3; count of bases not matched to a gene: 2. This CDR3 region has 14 residues. Germline V lookup: CDR1 KGHSH, CDR2 LQKENI. CDR3: CASSPLAGIYEQYF. For the CDR3, the DNA is TGTGCCAGCTCACCACTAGCGGGAATCTACGAGCAGTACTTC. The full variable domain, rest sourced from reference TRBV18 and TRBJ2-7, is NAGVMQNPRHLVRRRGQEARLRCSPMKGHSHVYWYRQLPEEGLKFMVYLQKENIIDESGMPKERFSAEFPKEGPSILRIQQVVRGDSAAYFCASSPLAGIYEQYFGPGTRLTVT.

This clonotype was seen a handful of times. Since a much larger clone is just one base distant, this may be a read error. This chain joins TRBV7-2 and TRBJ2-6; D gene uncertain. The CDR3 is 15 amino acids. Deletions cut 5 bases from V and 0 bases from J, with 8 bases between. CDR1 SGHTA and CDR2 FQGNSA come from the germline V gene. CDR3 sequence: CASSATPSGANVLTF. DNA of the CDR3: TGTGCCAGCAGCGCCACTCCCTCTGGGGCCAACGTCCTGACTTTC.

The rearrangement joins TRBV20-1 to TRBJ2-7, with D tentatively TRBD1 (5 bases). CDR1 is DFQATT and CDR2 is SNEGSKA in the germline V gene (reference sequence). V was shortened by 6 bases and J by 1 base, with 16 bases between the two germline ends. The CDR3 has 14 residues. CDR3 in amino acids: CSATQDPVSYEQYF. CDR3 sequence (DNA): TGCAGTGCCACACAGGACCCCGTATCCTACGAGCAGTACTTC.

Only a few counts were recorded for this clonotype. A much larger clonotype is one base distant, so this may be a read error. The rearrangement joins TRBV28 to TRBJ2-1; perhaps TRBD1 as D (7 bases). The CDR3 length is 15 residues. V was cut by 3 bases and J by 10 bases, with 19 bases left in between. CDR1 and CDR2 (germline): MDHEN, SYDVKM. The CDR3 spells CASSFGGTGAYEQFF. The CDR3, as DNA: TGTGCCAGCAGTTTCGGGGGAACAGGGGCCTACGAGCAGTTCTTC.

V gene TRBV12-5 combines with J gene TRBJ2-7; D might be TRBD1 (6 bases). The V end lost 0 bases, the J end lost 5 bases, and 14 bases lay between the germline ends. The length of the CDR3 is 15 residues. Looked up from germline, CDR1 is LGHNT and CDR2 is FRNRAP. The CDR3 bases are TGTGCTAGTGGTTTGGTACAGCAGGGGCCTGACGAGCAGTACTTC. Residues: CASGLVQQGPDEQYF.

V is TRBV19 and J is TRBJ1-2; no reliable D call. Trimming removed 4 bases from V and 8 bases from J, with 17 bases in between. The CDR3 has 14 residues. Germline assignment: CDR1 LNHDA and CDR2 SQIVND (reference sequence). CDR3 coding DNA: TGTGCCAGTAGTACCCGAGGGATTGCATGGGGCTACACCTTC. Protein: CASSTRGIAWGYTF.

This clonotype was seen a handful of times. The chain has TRBV3-1 and TRBJ2-7, with D uncertain. The CDR3 extends over 19 amino acids. Germline lookup yields CDR1 LGHDT and CDR2 YNNKEL (reference sequence). V was trimmed by 0 bases and J by 6 bases, leaving 27 bases between them. CDR3 DNA sequence: TGTGCCAGCAGCCAAGATTGGAACGGTGTTTCTTTGGCGCGTAGCGAGCAGTACTTC. Translated: CASSQDWNGVSLARSEQYF.

Of note for this clonotype: A much larger clone is a single base away; this may be a read error. V and J are TRBV12-3 or TRBV12-4 and TRBJ2-7, with 9 bases fitting TRBD2. The CDR3 loop spans 15 amino acids. V lost 5 bases and J lost 7; bases outside the gene matches: 12. The DNA of the CDR3 is TGTGCCAGCAGTGCCGACAGCGGGGGGACCAGGGAGCAGTACTTC. Protein: CASSADSGGTREQYF.